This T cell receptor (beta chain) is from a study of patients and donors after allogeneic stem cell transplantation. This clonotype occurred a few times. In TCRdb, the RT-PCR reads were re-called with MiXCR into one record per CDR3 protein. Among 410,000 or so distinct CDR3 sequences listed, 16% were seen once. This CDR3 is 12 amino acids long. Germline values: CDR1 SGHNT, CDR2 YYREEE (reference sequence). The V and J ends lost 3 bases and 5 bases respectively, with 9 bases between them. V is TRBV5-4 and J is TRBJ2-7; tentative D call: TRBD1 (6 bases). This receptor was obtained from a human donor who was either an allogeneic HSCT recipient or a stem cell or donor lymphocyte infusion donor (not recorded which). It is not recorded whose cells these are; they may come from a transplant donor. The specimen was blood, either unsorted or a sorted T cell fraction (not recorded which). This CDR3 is CASSWGQDEQYF. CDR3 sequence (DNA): TGTGCCAGCAGCTGGGGACAAGACGAGCAGTACTTC.